Given below is one T cell receptor beta chain in context. What it binds is unknown. This record belongs to a study of cytomegalovirus exposure and HLA in healthy donors. Primers included in the PCR were 60 Vbeta and 13 Jbeta primers. Repertoires were generated with immunoSEQ multiplex PCR, while TCRdb's copy carries only in-frame clones and drops some. Of some 170,000 clones in the sample, roughly 80% were seen once. Study outcomes and limitations: Most of the TCR beta V segments (in an earlier analysis) were productive either about 87% or about 30% of the time. An ancestry cluster, one associated with Asian ancestry, reportedly showed fewer N-insertions than the 666-donor mean in a later analysis.

This sequence was found in a woman in her thirties in good health and CMV-seropositive. Sequenced sample: PBMCs.

Here the CDR3 reads CASSFSRETQYF. The CDR3 region has the DNA TGCGCCAGCAGTTTCTCGAGGGAGACCCAGTACTTC. The J gene is TRBJ2-5, the V gene TRBV5-1; D gene ambiguous. V lost 5 bases and J 5 bases, leaving 10 bases between the germline ends. The CDR3 runs 12 residues. Germline CDR1 reads SGHRS; CDR2 reads YFSETQ.